A single sample gave rise to the 28 T cell receptor beta chains below, sequenced in a study of blood T cells in healthy people across ages. It was with a sample-barcoded 5' primer and a J-beta primer mix that a second PCR of roughly 6 to 11 cycles was run. TCRdb redid the calling of the 5' RACE reads with MiXCR, one entry per CDR3 protein. This sample has about 1 million distinct CDR3 sequences, with under 30% found just once. The data also belong to a second study, concerning T cells of mothers and their children.

The sequenced material came from blood. The receptors shown here come from a girl aged 2-10 years in good health.

This clonotype was detected only a few times. V usage is TRBV7-2 and J usage is TRBJ1-5, with D tentatively TRBD1 (6 bases). V was pared by 1 base and J by 8 bases, with 18 bases between. The germline gives CDR1 SGHTA, CDR2 FQGNSA. This CDR3 is built from 16 residues. CDR3 sequence reads: CASSLGGRGERKPQHF. CDR3 coding DNA: TGTGCCAGCAGCTTAGGCGGAAGGGGGGAGAGGAAGCCCCAGCATTTT.

This clonotype came up a few times. The chain is built from TRBV14 and TRBJ2-2; D uncertain. CDR3 size: 15 residues. Germline-derived CDR1 and CDR2 are SGHDN and FVKESK. With 1 base removed from V and 3 bases from J, the gap between germline ends came to 9 bases. The CDR3 DNA follows: TGTGCCAGCAGCCAAGTGACCGGGTACACCGGGGAGCTGTTTTTT. It codes for CASSQVTGYTGELFF. Variable domain in full (rest from reference TRBV14 and TRBJ2-2): EAGVTQFPSHSVIEKGQTVTLRCDPISGHDNLYWYRRVMGKEIKFLLHFVKESKQDESGMPNNRFLAERTGGTYSTLKVQPAELEDSGVYFCASSQVTGYTGELFFGEGSRLTVL.

This clonotype was detected a few times. This chain joins TRBV20-1 and TRBJ2-1; 12 nucleotides match TRBD2. The V segment lost 6 bases and the J segment 11 bases; nucleotides outside the gene matches: 11. The CDR3 spans 14 residues. Germline-derived CDR1 and CDR2 are DFQATT and SNEGSKA (reference sequence). The CDR3 DNA sequence: TGCAGTGCACTCTCTAGCGGGGGGGTCTCTCAGCAGTTCTTC. This sequence encodes CSALSSGGVSQQFF.

V gene TRBV6-1 combines with J gene TRBJ2-2, with TRBD2 matching over 11 bases. Germline trimming cut 7 bases from V and 8 bases from J; bases unmatched to any gene: 12. The germline CDR1 and CDR2 sequences are MNHNS and SASEGT. The CDR3 runs to 16 residues. The DNA of the CDR3 is TGTGCCAGCACCTATAGCGGGAGGGCCAATACGGGGGAGCTGTTTTTT. It encodes CASTYSGRANTGELFF.

This clonotype has a count of ten or more. The V call is TRBV7-3, the J call TRBJ2-6; D is possibly TRBD1 or TRBD2 (6 bases each). The CDR3 has 16 residues. The V gene's germline CDR1 is SGHTA and CDR2 FQGTGA. Trimming removed 4 bases at V and 0 bases at J, with 10 bases between. The CDR3 region has the DNA TGTGCCAGCAGCTCCGGGGGCGGCTCTGGGGCCAACGTCCTGACTTTC. This gives the protein CASSSGGGSGANVLTF.

V is TRBV4-2 and J is TRBJ1-1; D call uncertain. Germline-derived CDR1 and CDR2 are LGHNA and YNFKEQ. The CDR3 sequence is 15 residues long. V gave up 4 bases and J gave up 4 bases, with 16 bases separating them. As DNA, the CDR3 is TGTGCCAGCAGCCCCAGAATCCCCAAAGGCACTGAAGCTTTCTTT. As protein: CASSPRIPKGTEAFF.

The genes are TRBV3-1 and TRBJ1-1; D is possibly TRBD1 (5 bases). This CDR3 is built from 14 residues. Per germline, CDR1 LGHDT and CDR2 YNNKEL (reference sequence). V gave up 4 bases and J gave up 5 bases, with 14 bases separating them. The CDR3: CASSRRQKRTEAFF. The CDR3 nucleotides read TGTGCCAGCAGCCGAAGACAGAAAAGGACTGAAGCTTTCTTT.

This clonotype was counted a few times. The chain joins TRBV6-6 to TRBJ2-4; no reliable D call. Germline CDR1 reads MNHNY; CDR2 reads SVGAGI (reference sequence). CDR3 length equals 11 residues. Trimming shortened V by 2 bases and J by 8 bases, and 4 bases separated the two germline ends. For the CDR3, the DNA is TGTGCCAGCAGTTACGTCGACATTCAGTACTTC. Protein product: CASSYVDIQYF.

The gene calls are TRBV5-1 and TRBJ1-1, with a weak D call TRBD1 (5 bases). The CDR3 has 15 amino acids. The V gene lost 0 bases and the J gene lost 5 bases, with 14 bases spanning the gap. Germline V gives CDR1 SGHRS, CDR2 YFSETQ. In nucleotides, the CDR3 is TGCGCCAGCAGCTTGGATCCAGGGCCAACAACTGAAGCTTTCTTT. Translating gives CASSLDPGPTTEAFF.

This clonotype was counted only a few times. The chain combines TRBV18 with TRBJ1-2; 8 bases fit TRBD1. CDR1 and CDR2 (germline): KGHSH, LQKENI. V lost 3 bases, J lost 2 bases, and 11 bases stayed unmatched. The CDR3 sequence is 17 residues long. The CDR3 region has the DNA TGTGCCAGCTCACCGATGACAGGGGTGGAGGCGAACTATGGCTACACCTTC. Amino acids: CASSPMTGVEANYGYTF. Drawing the rest from reference TRBV18 and TRBJ1-2, the complete variable domain is NAGVMQNPRHLVRRRGQEARLRCSPMKGHSHVYWYRQLPEEGLKFMVYLQKENIIDESGMPKERFSAEFPKEGPSILRIQQVVRGDSAAYFCASSPMTGVEANYGYTFGSGTRLTVV.

This clonotype came up once. An end of the junction does not agree with germline; a read error may underlie this. This rearrangement joins TRBV29-1 to TRBJ2-5; 9 positions match TRBD1. The J call may be in error: the DNA end matches TRBJ2-7 better. Per germline, CDR1 SQVTM and CDR2 ANQGSEA. The CDR3 sequence is 12 residues long. For the CDR3, the DNA is TGTTCGGGGGGACAGGGTGTCTACGAGCAGTACTTC. Translating gives CSGGQGVYEQYF.

This clonotype has more than one count but fewer than ten. A read error may account for a junction end that differs from germline. The V call is TRBV6-2 or TRBV6-3, the J call TRBJ2-5, with D perhaps TRBD1 (5 bases). The CDR3 sequence is 13 residues long. Germline-derived CDR1 and CDR2 are MNHEY and SVGEGT. The CDR3: CASNLRVQEAQYF. CDR3 nucleotide sequence: TGTGCCAGCAACCTCAGGGTCCAAGAGGCCCAGTACTTC.

This clonotype was seen more than once but under ten times. The chain couples TRBV5-6 to TRBJ1-5, with unresolved D. This CDR3 comprises 13 residues. Trimming stripped 5 bases from V and 5 bases from J, with 11 bases between. In germline, CDR1 is SGHDT, CDR2 YYEEEE. The CDR3 DNA reads as TGTGCCAGCAGTTCAGGACCCGATCAGCCCCAGCATTTT. Protein product: CASSSGPDQPQHF.

The chain uses TRBV4-3 and TRBJ1-2; no definite D call. This CDR3 is 16 amino acids long. Trimming took 0 bases from V and 0 from J, leaving 11 bases between them. Germline CDR1 LGHNA, CDR2 YSLEER. The chain's CDR3 is CASSQDLVVSNYGYTF. The CDR3 bases are TGCGCCAGCAGCCAAGATCTAGTAGTTTCTAACTATGGCTACACCTTC.

This clonotype turned up a few times. This sequence joins TRBV6-2 or TRBV6-3 and TRBJ1-5; the D gene is possibly TRBD1 (5 bases). With 5 bases removed from V and 6 bases from J, the gap between germline ends came to 14 bases. The CDR3 is 14 residues long. Germline CDR1 MNHEY, CDR2 SVGEGT. The CDR3 reads CASSVAGLSQPQHF. DNA of the CDR3: TGTGCCAGCAGTGTTGCAGGGTTAAGTCAGCCCCAGCATTTT.

The chain employs TRBV25-1 and TRBJ2-2; D may be TRBD2 (5 bases). This CDR3 has 14 amino acids. Germline values: CDR1 MGHDK, CDR2 SYGVNS. The V end was cut by 3 bases, the J end by 4 bases, with 9 bases between. The CDR3 is CASSELGGTGELFF. CDR3 in DNA: TGTGCCAGCAGTGAGTTAGGAGGCACCGGGGAGCTGTTTTTT. The whole variable domain, remainder taken from reference TRBV25-1 and TRBJ2-2, is EADIYQTPRYLVIGTGKKITLECSQTMGHDKMYWYQQDPGMELHLIHYSYGVNSTEKGDLSSESTVSRIRTEHFPLTLESARPSHTSQYLCASSELGGTGELFFGEGSRLTVL.

V is TRBV5-8 and J is TRBJ2-5, with TRBD2 matching 9 bases. V dropped 5 bases and J dropped 11; count of bases not matched to a gene: 16. CDR3 size: 15 residues. CDR1 and CDR2 from the germline V gene are SGHTS and YDEGEE. As DNA, the CDR3 is TGTGCCAGCAGGAATTTCGCGGGAGGGCCGGGAGAGCAGTACTTC. Its translation is CASRNFAGGPGEQYF. The complete variable domain, with remaining parts taken from reference TRBV5-8 and TRBJ2-5, reads EAGVTQSPTHLIKTRGQQATLRCSPISGHTSVYWYQQALGLGLQFLLWYDEGEERNRGNFPPRFSGRQFPNYSSELNVNALELEDSALYLCASRNFAGGPGEQYFGPGTRLLVL.

The V call is TRBV7-2, the J call TRBJ2-2; 10 nucleotides align to TRBD2. Trimming removed 1 base from V and 7 bases from J; junction bases left unmatched: 9. CDR1 and CDR2 from the germline V gene are SGHTA and FQGNSA. The CDR3 runs to 17 residues. Here the CDR3 reads CASSLGLAGALVGELFF. CDR3 DNA: TGTGCCAGCAGCTTAGGCCTAGCGGGAGCGTTGGTCGGGGAGCTGTTTTTT.

The table lists this clonotype with a few counts. The chain couples TRBV5-5 to TRBJ1-2; 7 bases align to TRBD1. Germline V CDR1 and CDR2: SGHKS, YYEKEE (reference sequence). V was clipped by 4 bases and J by 7 bases; unmatched bases: 10. CDR3 length: 14 amino acids. CDR3 protein: CASSLGTAYCGYTF. CDR3 nucleotides: TGTGCCAGCAGCCTGGGGACAGCTTACTGTGGCTACACCTTC.

The V call is TRBV27, the J call TRBJ1-1; D not resolved. CDR1 and CDR2 (germline): MNHEY, SMNVEV (reference sequence). This CDR3 comprises 13 residues. Trimming removed 3 bases at V and 2 bases at J, with 7 bases between. The CDR3 bases are TGTGCCAGCAGTTTTTATGGCAACACTGAAGCTTTCTTT. Translation: CASSFYGNTEAFF.

The J gene is TRBJ2-5, the V gene TRBV5-1; 10 nucleotides agree with TRBD1. The DNA end is a closer match to TRBJ2-1, so the J assignment may be wrong. CDR1 and CDR2 from the germline V gene are SGHRS and YFSETQ. This CDR3 is 13 amino acids long. CDR3 DNA sequence: TGCGCCAGCAGTACCGACAGGGGGCAAGGGCAGTTCTTC. This gives the protein CASSTDRGQGQFF.

The J gene is TRBJ2-5, the V gene TRBV9, with TRBD1 identical over 9 bases. This CDR3 has 14 residues. V gave up 3 bases and J gave up 11 bases; unmatched junction bases: 11. The germline gives CDR1 SGDLS, CDR2 YYNGEE. In nucleotides, the CDR3 is TGTGCCAGCAGCGCAACCGGGACAGGGCGGGAGCAGTACTTC. Amino acids: CASSATGTGREQYF.

This clonotype has just one count. This sequence joins TRBV12-3 or TRBV12-4 and TRBJ1-1; D is undetermined. There are 13 residues in the CDR3. Between the trimmed V and J ends, which lost 3 bases and 4 bases, there was a span of 9 bases. The CDR3: CASSFNAPTEAFF. CDR3 DNA: TGTGCCAGCAGTTTTAATGCTCCCACTGAAGCTTTCTTT.

The V and J genes are TRBV5-1 and TRBJ2-5; 7 nucleotides agree with TRBD2. The last part of the DNA fits TRBJ2-7 better; the J call may be wrong. The CDR3 extends over 15 amino acids. From germline, CDR1 is SGHRS and CDR2 YFSETQ. CDR3 in DNA: TGCGCCAGCAGCTTGGGGGCGGGAGAAGTTTACGAGCAGTACTTC. This encodes CASSLGAGEVYEQYF.

This chain connects TRBV6-6 to TRBJ1-2, with TRBD1 matching over 8 bases. The trim removed 7 bases at V and 4 bases at J, leaving 5 bases unmatched. From germline, CDR1 is MNHNY and CDR2 SVGAGI (reference sequence). This CDR3 has 13 amino acids. This chain's CDR3 is CASTRQGTYGYTF. For the CDR3, the DNA is TGTGCCAGCACTAGACAGGGGACCTATGGCTACACCTTC.

The genes are TRBV24-1 and TRBJ2-1; D is undetermined. Looked up from germline, CDR1 is KGHDR and CDR2 is SFDVKD. The CDR3 has 11 amino acids. Trimming took off 9 bases at V and 9 bases at J, with 11 bases between the two ends. CDR3 sequence (DNA): TGTGCCACCGGACCTCTAGGTGAGCAGTTCTTC. Amino acids: CATGPLGEQFF.

This clonotype has more than one count but fewer than ten. The chain links TRBV4-1 to TRBJ2-5; D remains ambiguous. CDR1 is MGHRA and CDR2 is YSYEKL in the germline V gene. CDR3 length equals 17 residues. Trimming cost V 0 bases and J 5 bases, with 19 bases left between them. CDR3 bases: TGCGCCAGCAGCCAAGATCTTTTATTACAGTACCGCGAGACCCAGTACTTC. It encodes CASSQDLLLQYRETQYF.

V usage is TRBV14 and J usage is TRBJ2-5; D ambiguous. V dropped 2 bases and J dropped 7 bases, with 8 bases sitting between them. This CDR3 is 12 amino acids long. The germline CDR1 and CDR2 sequences are SGHDN and FVKESK. CDR3 DNA sequence: TGTGCCAGCAGCCAATTGGGGTGGACCCAGTACTTC. This codes for CASSQLGWTQYF.